Following are 23 T cell receptor beta chains from one sample sequenced in a study of T cell responses to AZD1222 COVID-19 vaccine (dated by TCRdb to the early 2020s). Library prep was done by the immunoSEQ multiplex PCR assay. The table was pulled from immuneACCESS by TCRdb, which kept in-frame rearrangements only. Such tables lose some clones; where checked, under half of the loss comes from unresolved V genes, and the rest has no known cause. The sample table lists more than 85,000 clones, roughly 89% of them with a count of one. 44% of the sample comes from the top ten. In the paper's terms, the time point label means: about 28 days (+/-7) after the second vaccine dose. The material sequenced was peripheral blood, taken 28 days after the second AZD1222 dose. Source of these receptors: an adult who received the AZD1222 COVID-19 vaccine.

This chain links TRBV6-5 with TRBJ2-1, with a tentative D call TRBD1 (5 bases). The CDR3 length is 14 residues. The V gene lost 5 bases and the J gene lost 12 bases, with 20 bases spanning the gap. The germline V gene encodes CDR1 MNHEY and CDR2 SVGAGI. In DNA form, the CDR3 reads TGTGCCAGCAGTACAGGCCCCCCCGGCCAGGCGCAGTTCTTC. This sequence encodes CASSTGPPGQAQFF.

The chain employs TRBV16 and TRBJ1-1; the D is unclear. Germline V lookup: CDR1 KGHSY, CDR2 FQNENV. The CDR3 sequence is 14 residues long. V was pared by 5 bases and J by 0 bases, with 10 bases between. The CDR3 loop is CASSLWAVNTEAFF. CDR3 nucleotides: TGTGCCAGCAGCTTGTGGGCGGTGAACACTGAAGCTTTCTTT.

This clone was counted once. J is TRBJ1-5 and V is TRBV2; D possibly corresponds to TRBD1 (6 bases). The V gene lost 8 bases and the J gene lost 0 bases, with 14 bases spanning the gap. This CDR3 is built from 15 residues. Germline V gene sequence: CDR1 SNHLY, CDR2 FYNNEI. This chain's CDR3 is CASGTGSYSNQPQHF. As DNA, the CDR3 is TGTGCCAGCGGAACAGGGAGTTATAGCAATCAGCCCCAGCATTTT.

The V gene is TRBV19, the J gene TRBJ1-1; TRBD1 matches 7 bases. V gave up 8 bases and J gave up 3 bases; unmatched junction bases: 12. This CDR3 contains 15 residues. The germline V gene encodes CDR1 LNHDA and CDR2 SQIVND (reference sequence). CDR3 coding DNA: TGTGCCAGTCAGGGCAGACAGGGCGGGGACACTGAAGCTTTCTTT. The encoded protein is CASQGRQGGDTEAFF.

The table lists this clone with a few counts. The chain employs TRBV7-2 and TRBJ2-7, with no clear D. V shed 1 base and J shed 6 bases, with 10 bases lying between them. This CDR3 comprises 13 residues. CDR1 and CDR2 from the germline V gene are SGHTA and FQGNSA. CDR3 region: CASSLGQVPEQYF. CDR3 DNA sequence: TGTGCCAGCAGCTTAGGTCAGGTTCCCGAGCAGTACTTC.

The chain carries TRBV27 and TRBJ2-1; D is undetermined. V lost 5 bases and J 4 bases, leaving 3 bases between the germline ends. Germline CDR1 reads MNHEY; CDR2 reads SMNVEV (reference sequence). CDR3 length equals 11 residues. The CDR3 spells CASSLYNEQFF. DNA of the CDR3: TGTGCCAGCAGTCTTTACAATGAGCAGTTCTTC.

V is TRBV11-2 and J is TRBJ2-7; unclear D gene. The germline CDR1 and CDR2 sequences are SGHAT and FQNNGV. V shed 1 base and J shed 2 bases, with 12 bases lying between them. The CDR3 totals 15 residues. CDR3 amino acids: CASSLAQDRAYEQYF. Here the CDR3 DNA reads TGTGCCAGCAGCTTAGCCCAGGACCGCGCCTACGAGCAGTACTTC. The whole variable domain, remainder taken from reference TRBV11-2 and TRBJ2-7, is EAGVAQSPRYKIIEKRQSVAFWCNPISGHATLYWYQQILGQGPKLLIQFQNNGVVDDSQLPKDRFSAERLKGVDSTLKIQPAKLEDSAVYLCASSLAQDRAYEQYFGPGTRLTVT.

The CDR3 DNA reads TGTGCCAGCAGGGGGGGCAATCAGCCCCAGCATTTT. As protein: CASRGGNQPQHF. The chain employs TRBV27 and TRBJ1-5; possibly TRBD1 for D (5 bases). The CDR3 spans 12 residues. V lost 6 bases and J 2 bases, leaving 5 bases between the germline ends. The germline V gene has CDR1 MNHEY and CDR2 SMNVEV (reference sequence).

V and J are TRBV4-1 and TRBJ2-3; the match to TRBD1 covers 7 bases. The CDR3 consists of 14 residues. Unmatched junction bases numbered 5, after V lost 3 bases and J lost 5 bases. Germline V lookup: CDR1 MGHRA, CDR2 YSYEKL. The DNA of the CDR3 is TGCGCCAGCAGCCACCGCCGGGACAGAGATACGCAGTATTTT. Its protein is CASSHRRDRDTQYF.

This sequence joins TRBV19 and TRBJ2-5; 16 bases match TRBD2. Germline loops: CDR1 LNHDA, CDR2 SQIVND (reference sequence). The length of the CDR3 is 19 residues. Unmatched junction bases numbered 18, after V lost 9 bases and J lost 5 bases. Here the CDR3 reads CASTATGLGLAGGQETQYF. The CDR3 nucleotides are TGTGCCAGCACCGCGACAGGCCTGGGACTAGCGGGAGGGCAGGAGACCCAGTACTTC.

V usage is TRBV12-5 and J usage is TRBJ2-3, with 11 bases aligning to TRBD1. The CDR3 has 15 residues. V shed 5 bases, J shed 6 bases, and the junction held 7 bases outside the gene matches. Germline V gene data show CDR1 as LGHNT and CDR2 as FRNRAP. The CDR3 nucleotides are TGTGCTAGTGGTACCGGACAGGGGGCGTGGGATACGCAGTATTTT. Translation gives CASGTGQGAWDTQYF.

The gene calls are TRBV27 and TRBJ1-4; D is ambiguous. V was cut by 0 bases and J by 10 bases, with 18 bases left in between. Germline lookup yields CDR1 MNHEY and CDR2 SMNVEV (reference sequence). This CDR3 contains 16 residues. Here the CDR3 DNA reads TGTGCCAGCAGTTTATCGACTGGAGGCTTATTTCGAAAACTGTTTTTT. It specifies CASSLSTGGLFRKLFF. The whole variable domain, filled in from reference TRBV27 and TRBJ1-4, reads EAQVTQNPRYLITVTGKKLTVTCSQNMNHEYMSWYRQDPGLGLRQIYYSMNVEVTDKGDVPEGYKVSRKEKRNFPLILESPSPNQTSLYFCASSLSTGGLFRKLFFGSGTQLSVL.

The chain joins TRBV2 to TRBJ2-5, with 10 bases identical to TRBD1. V shed 8 bases and J 7 bases; nucleotides not matched to a gene: 13. There are 15 residues in the CDR3. Germline V gene sequence: CDR1 SNHLY, CDR2 FYNNEI. The CDR3 here is CASPAGTGASGTQYF. CDR3 in DNA: TGTGCCAGCCCAGCCGGGACAGGGGCCTCGGGGACCCAGTACTTC.

The chain uses TRBV19 and TRBJ2-3, with D tentatively TRBD1 (5 bases). CDR1 is LNHDA, CDR2 SQIVND, per germline (reference sequence). Deletions cut 9 bases from V and 0 bases from J, with 13 bases between. The CDR3 has 14 residues. As DNA, the CDR3 is TGTGCCAGAACAGGTTTTACTAGCACAGATACGCAGTATTTT. Translated: CARTGFTSTDTQYF.

This clone was seen a few times. The genes are TRBV6-5 and TRBJ2-1; D is possibly TRBD2 (5 bases). CDR3 length equals 16 residues. Germline CDR1 and CDR2: MNHEY and SVGAGI. Trimming removed 0 bases from V and 7 bases from J, with 16 bases in between. The CDR3 sequence: CASSYSRVGAGNEQFF. DNA for the CDR3: TGTGCCAGCAGTTACTCGAGAGTGGGAGCTGGGAATGAGCAGTTCTTC.

The chain links TRBV19 to TRBJ1-3, with a weak D call TRBD1 (5 bases). This CDR3 comprises 15 residues. Trimming shortened V by 7 bases and J by 0 bases, and 13 bases separated the two germline ends. Per germline, CDR1 LNHDA and CDR2 SQIVND (reference sequence). Here the CDR3 reads CASISSGHSGNTIYF. In DNA, the CDR3 is TGTGCCAGTATATCGTCGGGGCACTCTGGAAACACCATATATTTT. The whole variable domain, filled in from reference TRBV19 and TRBJ1-3, reads DGGITQSPKYLFRKEGQNVTLSCEQNLNHDAMYWYRQDPGQGLRLIYYSQIVNDFQKGDIAEGYSVSREKKESFPLTVTSAQKNPTAFYLCASISSGHSGNTIYFGEGSWLTVV.

The chain is built from TRBV5-4 and TRBJ1-1, with no clear D. The length of the CDR3 is 14 residues. The germline gives CDR1 SGHNT, CDR2 YYREEE (reference sequence). The V end was cut by 0 bases, the J end by 1 base, with 7 bases between. This CDR3 is CASSLGAGNTEAFF. DNA for the CDR3: TGTGCCAGCAGCTTGGGGGCAGGGAACACTGAAGCTTTCTTT.

The gene calls are TRBV3-1 (or the pseudogene TRBV3-2) and TRBJ2-3; D remains ambiguous. CDR3 length: 14 amino acids. Trimming shortened V by 6 bases and J by 6 bases, and 16 bases separated the two germline ends. Germline CDR1 LGHDT, CDR2 YNNKEL (reference sequence). The CDR3 nucleotides are TGTGCCAGCAGGCTCCAGTCACGCCCTGATACGCAGTATTTT. The encoded protein is CASRLQSRPDTQYF.

This clone appeared a few times. The gene calls are TRBV6-5 and TRBJ1-1, with D perhaps matching TRBD1 (6 bases). The CDR3 is 13 amino acids. Germline V CDR1 and CDR2: MNHEY, SVGAGI. V gave up 4 bases and J gave up 6 bases, with 12 bases separating them. This CDR3 reads CASSFPGQPEAFF. In DNA form, the CDR3 reads TGTGCCAGCAGTTTTCCGGGACAACCTGAAGCTTTCTTT.

This chain links TRBV5-1 with TRBJ2-1, with a tentative D call TRBD1 (5 bases). This CDR3 is built from 12 residues. Trimming shortened V by 0 bases and J by 12 bases, and 10 bases separated the two germline ends. Per the germline V gene, CDR1 is SGHRS and CDR2 is YFSETQ. CDR3 in DNA: TGCGCCAGCAGCTTGGCGACAGCGTCGCAGTTCTTC. Protein product: CASSLATASQFF.

The rearrangement uses TRBV28 and TRBJ1-5; 7 bases line up with TRBD1. Trimming cost V 7 bases and J 3 bases; bases outside gene matches: 9. This CDR3 spans 15 amino acids. Germline V gene data show CDR1 as MDHEN and CDR2 as SYDVKM. As DNA, the CDR3 is TGTGCCAGCAAAACCGGGACAGCCCTCAATCAGCCCCAGCATTTT. It specifies CASKTGTALNQPQHF.

The chain carries TRBV24-1 and TRBJ2-2; 7 positions agree with TRBD2. Germline V gene data show CDR1 as KGHDR and CDR2 as SFDVKD. Germline trimming cut 3 bases from V and 4 bases from J; bases unmatched to any gene: 7. This CDR3 has 16 residues. The CDR3 sequence: CATSDGRALGTGELFF. As DNA, the CDR3 is TGTGCCACCAGTGATGGGAGGGCTCTTGGCACCGGGGAGCTGTTTTTT.

V and J are TRBV5-4 and TRBJ2-7, with 9 positions matching TRBD1. This CDR3 is 14 amino acids long. Germline-derived CDR1 and CDR2 are SGHNT and YYREEE (reference sequence). J was trimmed by 4 bases and V by 9 bases; bases with no gene match: 11. Written as DNA, the CDR3 is TGTGCCATAATGGACAGGGGAGGAGATTACGAGCAGTACTTC. Amino acid sequence: CAIMDRGGDYEQYF.